These T cell receptor beta chains were read from a single sample in a study of cytomegalovirus exposure and HLA in healthy donors. The data were produced by immunoSEQ multiplex PCR, yet TCRdb's version contains in-frame clones alone and is incomplete. This sample's table reports around 100,000 clones. Sequencing was done on a sample of PBMCs. The receptors derive from a man under 40 in good health and CMV-seronegative. The CDR3 runs from the conserved cysteine through the conserved F or W. A D gene is named only where the DNA matches it firmly.

V	D	J	DNA	CDR3
TRBV7-2	TRBD2	TRBJ2-3	TGTGCCAGCAGCTTAGCGGTACTAGCGGGGGGTTTGGCTACGCAGTATTTT	CASSLAVLAGGLATQYF
TRBV6-1	-	TRBJ2-7	TGTGCCAGCAGTGCCCGCCCAGGTGGGTCCTACGAGCAGTACTTC	CASSARPGGSYEQYF
TRBV5-1	TRBD1	TRBJ1-1	TGCGCCAGCAGCGCCCAGGGGGAATTGGGCACTGAAGCTTTCTTT	CASSAQGELGTEAFF
TRBV10-3	-	TRBJ2-5	TGTGCCATCAGTGAGTCGATTCGTTCATTACTCCAAGAGACCCAGTACTTC	CAISESIRSLLQETQYF
TRBV7-3	TRBD2	TRBJ2-2	TGTGCCAGCAGCTTAAGCGGGGGAGCGAACACCGGGGAGCTGTTTTTT	CASSLSGGANTGELFF
TRBV6-5	-	TRBJ1-4	TGTGCCAGCAGTTACAGGCCCGGGGGTGAAAAACTGTTTTTT	CASSYRPGGEKLFF
TRBV5-5	-	TRBJ1-6	TGTGCCAGCAGCTTAATCGGAGGCGAGGGCTCACCCCTCCACTTT	CASSLIGGEGSPLHF
TRBV2	TRBD1	TRBJ1-1	TGTGCCAGCAGTGAGGTCAGGGGGCGGGAAACTGAAGCTTTCTTT	CASSEVRGRETEAFF
TRBV7-9	-	TRBJ2-3	TGTGCCAGCGACATCACAGATACGCAGTATTTT	CASDITDTQYF
TRBV6-5	-	TRBJ1-2	TGTGCCAGCAGTTCATCCAGGGAGGGTGGCTACACCTTC	CASSSSREGGYTF
TRBV28	-	TRBJ2-1	TGTGCCAGCACCGTGGGACACCGGGTATCGGTCAATGAGCAGTTCTTC	CASTVGHRVSVNEQFF
TRBV7-9	-	TRBJ1-4	TGTGCCAGCAGCCCCCGCGGGACAACTAATGAAAAACTGTTTTTT	CASSPRGTTNEKLFF
TRBV19	TRBD1	TRBJ1-5	TGTGCCAGTAGTATAGGGACAGGGGGTAATCAGCCCCAGCATTTT	CASSIGTGGNQPQHF
TRBV11-2	-	TRBJ2-1	TGTGCCAGCAGCTATCGGGGGATTAACTCCTACAATGAGCAGTTCTTC	CASSYRGINSYNEQFF